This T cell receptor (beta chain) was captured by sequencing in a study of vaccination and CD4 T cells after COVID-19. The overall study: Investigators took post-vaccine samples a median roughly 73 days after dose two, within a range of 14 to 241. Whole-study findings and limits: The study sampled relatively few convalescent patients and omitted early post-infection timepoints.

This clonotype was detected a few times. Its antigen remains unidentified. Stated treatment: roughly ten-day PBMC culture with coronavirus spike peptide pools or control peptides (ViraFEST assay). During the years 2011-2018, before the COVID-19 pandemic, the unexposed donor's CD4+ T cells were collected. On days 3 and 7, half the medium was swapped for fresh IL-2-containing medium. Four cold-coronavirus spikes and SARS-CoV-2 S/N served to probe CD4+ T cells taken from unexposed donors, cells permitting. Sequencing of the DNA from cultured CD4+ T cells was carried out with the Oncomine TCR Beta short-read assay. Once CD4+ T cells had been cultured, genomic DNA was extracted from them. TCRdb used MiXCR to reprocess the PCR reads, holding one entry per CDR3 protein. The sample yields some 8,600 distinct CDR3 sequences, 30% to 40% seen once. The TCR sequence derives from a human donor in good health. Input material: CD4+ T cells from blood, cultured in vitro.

CDR3 region: CASCTTGTGSNQPQHF. DNA of the CDR3: TGTGCCAGTTGCACGACAGGGACAGGGAGCAATCAGCCCCAGCATTTT. The chain joins TRBV19 to TRBJ1-5; 9 nucleotides line up with TRBD1. The J segment lost 1 base and the V segment lost 8 bases, leaving 9 bases of the junction unmatched. This CDR3 has 16 residues. Germline V gives CDR1 LNHDA, CDR2 SQIVND (reference sequence). Full variable domain (rest looked up from reference TRBV19 and TRBJ1-5): DGGITQSPKYLFRKEGQNVTLSCEQNLNHDAMYWYRQDPGQGLRLIYYSQIVNDFQKGDIAEGYSVSREKKESFPLTVTSAQKNPTAFYLCASCTTGTGSNQPQHFGDGTRLSIL.